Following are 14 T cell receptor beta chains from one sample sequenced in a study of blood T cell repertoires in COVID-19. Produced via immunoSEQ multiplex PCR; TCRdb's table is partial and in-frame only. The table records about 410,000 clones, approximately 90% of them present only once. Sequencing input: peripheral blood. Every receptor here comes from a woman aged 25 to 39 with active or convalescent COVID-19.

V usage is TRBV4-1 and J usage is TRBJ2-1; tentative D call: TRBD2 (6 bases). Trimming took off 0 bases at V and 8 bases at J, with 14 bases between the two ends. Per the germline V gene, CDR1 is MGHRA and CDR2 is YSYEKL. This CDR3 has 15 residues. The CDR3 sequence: CASSQEQYTGDEQFF. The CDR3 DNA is TGCGCCAGCAGCCAAGAACAGTACACGGGGGATGAGCAGTTCTTC.

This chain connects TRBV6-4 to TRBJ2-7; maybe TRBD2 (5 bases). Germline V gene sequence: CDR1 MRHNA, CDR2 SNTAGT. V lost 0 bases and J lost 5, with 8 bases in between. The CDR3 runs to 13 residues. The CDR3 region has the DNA TGTGCCAGCAGTGACTCGTTCGGGAACGAGCAGTACTTC. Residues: CASSDSFGNEQYF.

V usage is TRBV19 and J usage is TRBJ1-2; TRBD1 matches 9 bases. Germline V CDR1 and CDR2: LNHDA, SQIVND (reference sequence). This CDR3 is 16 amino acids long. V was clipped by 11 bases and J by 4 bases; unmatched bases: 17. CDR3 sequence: CAANEGTGIFPYGYTF. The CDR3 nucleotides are TGTGCCGCCAATGAGGGGACAGGGATCTTCCCCTATGGCTACACCTTC. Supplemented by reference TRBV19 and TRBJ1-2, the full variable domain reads DGGITQSPKYLFRKEGQNVTLSCEQNLNHDAMYWYRQDPGQGLRLIYYSQIVNDFQKGDIAEGYSVSREKKESFPLTVTSAQKNPTAFYLCAANEGTGIFPYGYTFGSGTRLTVV.

CDR3 sequence: CASSEGPGGTNNQPQHF. In DNA, the CDR3 is TGTGCCAGCAGTGAAGGTCCGGGAGGGACGAACAATCAGCCCCAGCATTTT. This chain links TRBV2 with TRBJ1-5, with D possibly TRBD1 on 5 matching bases. This CDR3 comprises 17 residues. V lost 1 base and J lost 3, with 16 bases in between. CDR1 is SNHLY and CDR2 is FYNNEI in the germline V gene. Filled out from reference TRBV2 and TRBJ1-5, the complete variable domain reads EPEVTQTPSHQVTQMGQEVILRCVPISNHLYFYWYRQILGQKVEFLVSFYNNEISEKSEIFDDQFSVERPDGSNFTLKIRSTKLEDSAMYFCASSEGPGGTNNQPQHFGDGTRLSIL.

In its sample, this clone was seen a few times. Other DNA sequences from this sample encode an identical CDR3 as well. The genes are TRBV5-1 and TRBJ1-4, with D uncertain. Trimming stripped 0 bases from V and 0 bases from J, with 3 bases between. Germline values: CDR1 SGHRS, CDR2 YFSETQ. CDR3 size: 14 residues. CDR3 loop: CASSLDTTNEKLFF. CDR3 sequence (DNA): TGCGCCAGCAGCTTGGATACAACTAATGAAAAACTGTTTTTT. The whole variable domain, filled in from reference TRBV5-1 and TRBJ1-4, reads KAGVTQTPRYLIKTRGQQVTLSCSPISGHRSVSWYQQTPGQGLQFLFEYFSETQRNKGNFPGRFSGRQFSNSRSEMNVSTLELGDSALYLCASSLDTTNEKLFFGSGTQLSVL.

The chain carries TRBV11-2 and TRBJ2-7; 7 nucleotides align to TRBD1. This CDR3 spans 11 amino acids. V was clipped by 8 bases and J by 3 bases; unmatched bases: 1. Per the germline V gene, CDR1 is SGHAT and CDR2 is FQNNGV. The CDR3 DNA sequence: TGTGCCAGCCGACAGGGCTACGAGCAGTACTTC. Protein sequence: CASRQGYEQYF.

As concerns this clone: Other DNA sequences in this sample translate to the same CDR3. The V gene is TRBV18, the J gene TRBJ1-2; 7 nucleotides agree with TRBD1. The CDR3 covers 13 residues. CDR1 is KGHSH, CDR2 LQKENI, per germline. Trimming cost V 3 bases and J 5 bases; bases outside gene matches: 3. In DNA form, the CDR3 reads TGTGCCAGCTCACCTGACAGGGTATATGGCTACACCTTC. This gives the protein CASSPDRVYGYTF.

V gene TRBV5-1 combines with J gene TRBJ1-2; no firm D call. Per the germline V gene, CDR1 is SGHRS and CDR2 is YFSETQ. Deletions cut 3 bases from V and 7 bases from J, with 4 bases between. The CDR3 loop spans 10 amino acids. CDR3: CASSYSGYTF. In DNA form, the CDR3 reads TGCGCCAGCAGCTACAGTGGCTACACCTTC.

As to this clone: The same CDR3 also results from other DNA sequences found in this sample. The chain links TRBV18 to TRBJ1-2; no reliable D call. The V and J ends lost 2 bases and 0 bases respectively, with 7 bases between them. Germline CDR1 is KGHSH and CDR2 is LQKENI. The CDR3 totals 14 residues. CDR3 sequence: CASSPGLANYGYTF. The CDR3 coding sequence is TGTGCCAGCTCACCAGGCCTGGCTAACTATGGCTACACCTTC.

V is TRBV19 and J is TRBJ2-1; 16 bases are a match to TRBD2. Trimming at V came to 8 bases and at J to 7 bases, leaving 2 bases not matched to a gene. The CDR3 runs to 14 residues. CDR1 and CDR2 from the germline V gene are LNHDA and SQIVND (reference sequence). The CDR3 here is CASGGLAGGNEQFF. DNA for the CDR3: TGTGCCAGTGGGGGACTAGCGGGAGGGAATGAGCAGTTCTTC.

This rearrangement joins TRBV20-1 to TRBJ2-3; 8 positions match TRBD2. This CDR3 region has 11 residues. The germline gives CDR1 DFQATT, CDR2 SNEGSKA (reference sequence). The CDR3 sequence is CRGGDTDTQYF. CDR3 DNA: TGCCGGGGGGGGGACACAGATACGCAGTATTTT.

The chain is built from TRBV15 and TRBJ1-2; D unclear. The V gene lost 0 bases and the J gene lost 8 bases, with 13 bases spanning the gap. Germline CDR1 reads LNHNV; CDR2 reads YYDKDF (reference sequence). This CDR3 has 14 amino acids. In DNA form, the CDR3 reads TGTGCCACCAGCAGAGAACGAGGGCCTTTCGGCTACACCTTC. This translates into CATSRERGPFGYTF.

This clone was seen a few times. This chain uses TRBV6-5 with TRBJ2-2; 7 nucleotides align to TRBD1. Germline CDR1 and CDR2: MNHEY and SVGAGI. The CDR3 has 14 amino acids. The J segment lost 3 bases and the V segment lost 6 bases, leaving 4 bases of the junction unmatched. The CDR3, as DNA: TGTGCCAGCAGGACAGGGCAGGACACCGGGGAGCTGTTTTTT. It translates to CASRTGQDTGELFF.

This CDR3 reads CSASGSGGAPQETQYF. The CDR3 region has the DNA TGCAGTGCTAGTGGTTCGGGGGGGGCCCCACAAGAGACCCAGTACTTC. This chain joins TRBV20-1 and TRBJ2-5; 8 bases align to TRBD2. CDR1 DFQATT and CDR2 SNEGSKA come from the germline V gene (reference sequence). This CDR3 contains 16 residues. The V gene end was trimmed by 3 bases and the J gene end by 2 bases; junction bases not matched to a gene: 11.